The TCR beta chain under discussion was sequenced for a study of response to subunit inactivated influenza vaccine. Each CDR3 protein is one row after TCRdb ran MiXCR on the RT-PCR reads. The sample includes about 780,000 distinct CDR3 sequences, under 20% seen only once; the top ten take roughly 11%. Study outcomes and limitations: Every seasonal influenza vaccination brings in few new T cells, the authors suggested.

CDR3 length equals 15 residues. Germline V gives CDR1 MNHNS, CDR2 SASEGT. V trimming: 4 bases; J trimming: 2 bases; junction bases outside the gene matches: 4. This clonotype came up a few times. Antigen specificity is unknown. The V and J genes are TRBV6-1 and TRBJ2-7; the match to TRBD2 covers 11 bases. Source: PBMCs from blood, taken more than 4 days after vaccination. The sequence was collected from a man aged 45 to 65 who received an inactivated influenza vaccine. For the CDR3, the DNA is TGTGCCAGCAGTGGACTAGCGGGGTTTACCTACGAGCAGTACTTC. Residues: CASSGLAGFTYEQYF.